Included here is one T cell receptor beta chain sequence, with context. The record originates from a study of blood T cell repertoires in COVID-19. Looking at the study overall: COVID-19 samples collected from the United States, Italy and Spain covered acute and convalescent phases. The analysed material was cDNA or gDNA that came from T cells, B-cell-depleted T cells, or PBMCs.

Source study methods: Cell counts per sample came from amplifying reference gene primers. Assay: immunoSEQ multiplex PCR; the TCRdb copy retains only in-frame clones and omits some. The V and J calls and the clone size are those of that table, but D and trimming were determined from the DNA. The sample lists tens of thousands of clones; approximately 86% were seen once. Germline CDR1 reads LGHNT; CDR2 reads FRNRAP. This CDR3 spans 14 amino acids. J was trimmed by 6 bases and V by 6 bases; bases with no gene match: 8. This receptor was identified in a man aged 35 to 55 with acute or convalescent COVID-19. The sequencing input was peripheral blood. V is TRBV12-5 and J is TRBJ1-5; 7 bases fit TRBD1. CDR3 amino acids: CASGRDRAAQPQHF. The CDR3 nucleotides are TGTGCTAGTGGCCGTGACAGGGCGGCTCAGCCCCAGCATTTT.